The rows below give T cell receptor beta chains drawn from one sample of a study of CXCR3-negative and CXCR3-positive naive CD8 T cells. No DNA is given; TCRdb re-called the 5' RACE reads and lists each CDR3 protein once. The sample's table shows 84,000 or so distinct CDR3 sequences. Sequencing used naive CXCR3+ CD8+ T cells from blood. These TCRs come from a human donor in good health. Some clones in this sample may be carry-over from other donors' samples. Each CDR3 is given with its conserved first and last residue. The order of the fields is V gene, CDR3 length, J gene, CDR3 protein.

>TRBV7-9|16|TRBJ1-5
CASSLAAGTENQPQHF
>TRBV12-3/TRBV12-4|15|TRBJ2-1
CASSPEGGRNNEQFF
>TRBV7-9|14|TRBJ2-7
CASGAGTNVDEQYF
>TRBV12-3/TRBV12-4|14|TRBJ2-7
CASSWTGDSYEQYF
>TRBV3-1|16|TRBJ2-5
CASSQEYPGTKETQYF
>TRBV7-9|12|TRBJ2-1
CASSSQLNEQFF
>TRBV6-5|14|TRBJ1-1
CASSYSNGDTEAFF
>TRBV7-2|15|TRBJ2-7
CASSLWMASSYEQYF
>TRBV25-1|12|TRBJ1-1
CASSYHRAEAFF
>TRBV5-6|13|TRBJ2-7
CASSSGTAYEQYF
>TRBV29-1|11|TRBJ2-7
CSARQGYEQYF
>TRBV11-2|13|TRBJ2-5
CASSSEFYETQHF
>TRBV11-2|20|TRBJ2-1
CASSPDAGTAILRSYNEQFF
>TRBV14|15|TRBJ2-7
CASSQVPGASYEQYF
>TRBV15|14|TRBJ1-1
CATSRSRINTEAFF
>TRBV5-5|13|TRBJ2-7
CASSTGGLYEQYF
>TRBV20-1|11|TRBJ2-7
CSASTAYEQYF
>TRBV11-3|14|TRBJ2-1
CASSLEPSGFEQFF
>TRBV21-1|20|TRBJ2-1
CASSTQDGGLLTSVYNEQFF
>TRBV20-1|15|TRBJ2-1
CSARDSQGPNNEQFF
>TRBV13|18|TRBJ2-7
CASSLKFLGGVGSYEQYF
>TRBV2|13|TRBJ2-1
CASSEVDGNEQFF
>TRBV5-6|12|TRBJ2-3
CASSPSTDTQYF
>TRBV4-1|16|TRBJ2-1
CASTPEGASSYNEQFF
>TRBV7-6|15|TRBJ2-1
CASSAGLAPVNEQFF
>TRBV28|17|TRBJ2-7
CASTRLAGGPKLYEQYF
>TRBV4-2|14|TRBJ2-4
CASQGPSAKNIQYF
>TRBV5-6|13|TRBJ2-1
CASSLAWQKVRFF
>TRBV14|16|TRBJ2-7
CASSQDEGYEAYEQYF
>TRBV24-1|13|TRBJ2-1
CATSLPGQSEQFF
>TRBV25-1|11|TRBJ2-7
CASSVGYEQHF
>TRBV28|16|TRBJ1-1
CASSFLDRSGGTEAFF
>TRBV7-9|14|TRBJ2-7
CASSPEGNSYEQYF
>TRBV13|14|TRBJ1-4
CASSLKGRTEKLFF
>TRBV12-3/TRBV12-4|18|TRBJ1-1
CASSPREQGGYKGTEAFF
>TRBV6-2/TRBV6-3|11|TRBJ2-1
CASGINNEQFF
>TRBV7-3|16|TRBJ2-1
CASSLMGTSGSREQFF
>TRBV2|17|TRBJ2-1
CASSDLSGAHSYNEQFF
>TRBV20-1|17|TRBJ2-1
CSAEEVFRPKGDDEQFF
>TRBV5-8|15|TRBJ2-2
CASSLRQANTGELFF
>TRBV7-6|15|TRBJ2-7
CASSFSEGSDYEQYF
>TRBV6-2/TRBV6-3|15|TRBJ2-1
CASKGAEWGVHEQFF
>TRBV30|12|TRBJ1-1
CAWALPGLEAFF
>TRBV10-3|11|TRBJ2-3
CADQRTDTQYF
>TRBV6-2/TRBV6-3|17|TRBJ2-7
CASSPEQIAGYSYEQYF
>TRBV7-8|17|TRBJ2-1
CASSPRLAGGQVDEQIF
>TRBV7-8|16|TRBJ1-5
CASSLDGGYSNQPQHF
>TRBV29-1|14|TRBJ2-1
CSVSQGTSYNEQFF
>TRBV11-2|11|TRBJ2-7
CASSGGRRGFF
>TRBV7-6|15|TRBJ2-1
CASSLTSGSITEQFF
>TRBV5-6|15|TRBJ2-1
CASSLGLKEGNEQFF
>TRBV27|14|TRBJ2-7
CASSLRGLLYEQYF
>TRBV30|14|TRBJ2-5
CAWSVVGTTETQYF
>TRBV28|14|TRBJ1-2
CASSGTLTNYGYTF
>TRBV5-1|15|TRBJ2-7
CASSLGPRISYEQYF
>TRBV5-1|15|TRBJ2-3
CASSLRQATPDTQYF
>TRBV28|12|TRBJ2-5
CASSFPDETQYF
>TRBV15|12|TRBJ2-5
CATSSLGETQYF
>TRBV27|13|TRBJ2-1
CASSTYPDNEQFF
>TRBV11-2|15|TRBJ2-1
CASSLDHGEGNEQFF